These 8 T cell receptor beta chains originate from one sample sequenced in a study of blood T cell repertoires in COVID-19. Data came from immunoSEQ multiplex PCR; TCRdb stores just in-frame clones and leaves some out. The repertoire holds around 370,000 clones, with 87% as singletons. Material for sequencing was peripheral blood. The source is a woman between 50 and 59 years old with COVID-19, enrolled during active disease.

The V and J genes are TRBV5-5 and TRBJ1-3, with a tentative D call TRBD1 (5 bases). The V gene lost 1 base and the J gene lost 0 bases, with 20 bases spanning the gap. From germline, CDR1 is SGHKS and CDR2 YYEKEE (reference sequence). The CDR3 contains 19 residues. In nucleotides, the CDR3 is TGTGCCAGCAGCTTGATAGGGGCCCTGTCCCTTCGCTCTGGAAACACCATATATTTT. Its translation is CASSLIGALSLRSGNTIYF.

V gene TRBV19 combines with J gene TRBJ1-1; tentatively, D is TRBD1 (6 bases). Trimming removed 0 bases from V and 4 bases from J, with 12 bases in between. The germline gives CDR1 LNHDA, CDR2 SQIVND (reference sequence). This CDR3 contains 15 residues. The CDR3 protein is CASSIETGKGTEAFF. In nucleotides, the CDR3 is TGTGCCAGTAGTATAGAAACAGGGAAGGGCACTGAAGCTTTCTTT. Complete variable domain (other parts from reference TRBV19 and TRBJ1-1): DGGITQSPKYLFRKEGQNVTLSCEQNLNHDAMYWYRQDPGQGLRLIYYSQIVNDFQKGDIAEGYSVSREKKESFPLTVTSAQKNPTAFYLCASSIETGKGTEAFFGQGTRLTVV.

The rearrangement joins TRBV24-1 to TRBJ2-1; TRBD2 might be the D (6 bases). The V and J ends lost 8 bases and 10 bases respectively, with 11 bases between them. Germline-derived CDR1 and CDR2 are KGHDR and SFDVKD. The length of the CDR3 is 11 residues. As DNA, the CDR3 is TGTGCCACCACGGCGCGGGAAGAGCAGTTCTTC. Amino acid sequence: CATTAREEQFF.

This chain joins TRBV7-2 and TRBJ1-5; maybe TRBD1 (5 bases). Germline V CDR1 and CDR2: SGHTA, FQGNSA. The CDR3 covers 14 residues. V gave up 5 bases and J gave up 7 bases, with 15 bases separating them. CDR3 in DNA: TGTGCCAGCAGCCCGCGGGGGGGAAAACAGCCCCAGCATTTT. This gives the protein CASSPRGGKQPQHF.

This chain links TRBV11-3 with TRBJ2-3; maybe TRBD2 (6 bases). Germline assignment: CDR1 SGHNT and CDR2 YENEEA. The CDR3 has 15 residues. V was pared by 1 base and J by 2 bases, with 10 bases between. Here the CDR3 reads CASSLGSGSTDTQYF. CDR3 DNA sequence: TGTGCCAGCAGCTTAGGTAGCGGATCCACAGATACGCAGTATTTT.

The chain employs TRBV5-1 and TRBJ1-2; 12 bases line up with TRBD1. Unmatched junction bases numbered 17, after V lost 3 bases and J lost 2 bases. Looked up from germline, CDR1 is SGHRS and CDR2 is YFSETQ. CDR3 length: 20 amino acids. CDR3 sequence reads: CASSSPSSGTGGARNYGYTF. The CDR3 coding sequence is TGCGCCAGCAGCTCACCCTCCTCCGGGACAGGGGGCGCAAGGAACTATGGCTACACCTTC.

The rearrangement joins TRBV6-5 to TRBJ1-2; TRBD1 aligns across 8 bases. The length of the CDR3 is 12 residues. The J segment lost 8 bases and the V segment lost 6 bases, leaving 5 bases of the junction unmatched. The germline gives CDR1 MNHEY, CDR2 SVGAGI. CDR3: CASRDRVGGYTF. The CDR3 region has the DNA TGTGCCAGCAGGGACAGGGTAGGGGGCTACACCTTC.

The chain is built from TRBV6-5 and TRBJ1-1, with D possibly TRBD1 on 6 matching bases. The ends were cut back, 7 bases at V and 2 bases at J, with 14 bases in the middle. Per the germline V gene, CDR1 is MNHEY and CDR2 is SVGAGI. There are 14 residues in the CDR3. The CDR3 bases are TGTGCCAGCATCCAAGGGACAAGAAACACTGAAGCTTTCTTT. This translates into CASIQGTRNTEAFF.